This T cell receptor (beta chain) was sequenced during a study of sequential checkpoint blockade in melanoma. CDR3 length: 12 residues. V shed 1 base and J shed 4 bases, with 5 bases lying between them. CDR1 is SEHNR and CDR2 is FQNEAQ in the germline V gene (reference sequence). Produced via immunoSEQ multiplex PCR; TCRdb's table is partial and in-frame only. The table lists about 20,000 clones, roughly 72% of them singletons. The treatment is: randomized to nivolumab then ipilimumab (arm A) or the reverse (arm B). PBMC sorting kept live CD3+CD8+ cells without CD19 or CD56. This sequence originates from a human donor with melanoma. The V call is TRBV7-9, the J call TRBJ2-7, with D uncertain. The starting material was CD8+ T cells sorted from blood (inferred from file names), obtained from a patient given nivolumab and ipilimumab in sequence. The CDR3 protein is CASSLVQYEQYF. In DNA, the CDR3 is TGTGCCAGCAGCTTAGTTCAGTACGAGCAGTACTTC.